Listed here are 14 T cell receptor beta chains from one sample, sequenced in a study of cytomegalovirus exposure and HLA in healthy donors. The PCR contained 60 Vbeta and 13 Jbeta primers. Assay: immunoSEQ multiplex PCR; the TCRdb copy retains only in-frame clones and omits some. The table shows 160,000 or so clones, with around 78% occurring only once. Sequencing was done on a sample of PBMCs. The receptors here all came from a woman aged 35 to 49 in good health and CMV-seronegative.

The chain employs TRBV27 and TRBJ1-2; D gene unclear. V was shortened by 5 bases and J by 5 bases, with 18 bases between the two germline ends. The length of the CDR3 is 15 residues. Germline values: CDR1 MNHEY, CDR2 SMNVEV (reference sequence). DNA of the CDR3: TGTGCCAGCAGTGTAAAAGGTCCCAAACAGTATGGCTACACCTTC. Its protein is CASSVKGPKQYGYTF.

The J gene is TRBJ2-7, the V gene TRBV6-5; possibly TRBD2 for D (6 bases). The CDR3 is 16 amino acids. Germline CDR1 and CDR2: MNHEY and SVGAGI. Trimming removed 0 bases from V and 4 bases from J, with 16 bases in between. CDR3 sequence reads: CASSYSINGGGYEQYF. The DNA of the CDR3 is TGTGCCAGCAGTTACTCGATCAATGGGGGAGGTTACGAGCAGTACTTC.

The J gene is TRBJ2-7, the V gene TRBV2, with D uncertain. Per the germline V gene, CDR1 is SNHLY and CDR2 is FYNNEI. Trimming pared 7 bases from V and 1 base from J, leaving 14 bases between. CDR3 length: 14 amino acids. The CDR3 is CASTLATKSYEQYF. CDR3 nucleotides: TGTGCCAGCACCCTCGCGACAAAATCCTACGAGCAGTACTTC.

The rearrangement joins TRBV7-2 to TRBJ1-1; 9 nucleotides line up with TRBD1. This CDR3 is built from 15 residues. Germline V lookup: CDR1 SGHTA, CDR2 FQGNSA. V dropped 5 bases and J dropped 0; count of bases not matched to a gene: 4. In DNA, the CDR3 is TGTGCCAGCAGCGCCGGGACAGGGATGAACACTGAAGCTTTCTTT. It encodes CASSAGTGMNTEAFF.

The chain combines TRBV9 with TRBJ1-1; 8 nucleotides line up with TRBD1. Germline V gene data show CDR1 as SGDLS and CDR2 as YYNGEE. CDR3 size: 16 residues. The trim removed 1 base at V and 1 base at J, leaving 6 bases unmatched. The CDR3 here is CASSVRGDRPNTEAFF. The CDR3 DNA is TGTGCCAGCAGCGTACGAGGGGACAGGCCGAACACTGAAGCTTTCTTT.

The chain recombines TRBV7-6 with TRBJ2-1; D may be TRBD2 (6 bases). Deletions cut 1 base from V and 7 bases from J, with 11 bases between. CDR3 length: 14 amino acids. Per germline, CDR1 SGHVS and CDR2 FNYEAQ. The CDR3: CASSLDGGSNEQFF. The CDR3 bases are TGTGCCAGCAGCTTAGACGGGGGTAGTAATGAGCAGTTCTTC.

V and J are TRBV5-5 and TRBJ1-2; 7 nucleotides match TRBD1. Germline trimming cut 4 bases from V and 7 bases from J; bases unmatched to any gene: 13. The V gene's germline CDR1 is SGHKS and CDR2 YYEKEE (reference sequence). The CDR3 spans 15 residues. This CDR3 is CASSQPGQLLSGYTF. In nucleotides, the CDR3 is TGTGCCAGCAGCCAACCGGGACAGCTGTTGAGTGGCTACACCTTC.

V and J are TRBV7-8 and TRBJ1-2; D is unclear. The CDR3 runs 14 residues. Per the germline V gene, CDR1 is SGHVS and CDR2 is FQNEAQ. The germline V and J ends were trimmed by 1 base and 3 bases, with 9 bases remaining between them. CDR3: CASSLGPGYYGYTF. The CDR3 nucleotides are TGTGCCAGCAGCTTAGGTCCGGGGTACTATGGCTACACCTTC.

V is TRBV9 and J is TRBJ1-2; D unresolved. The CDR3 length is 15 residues. Germline-derived CDR1 and CDR2 are SGDLS and YYNGEE. The V end was cut by 0 bases, the J end by 2 bases, with 11 bases between. CDR3 DNA: TGTGCCAGCAGCGTAGCTACCGGGGAGAACTATGGCTACACCTTC. Amino acids: CASSVATGENYGYTF.

The chain combines TRBV6-6 with TRBJ1-1; 9 nucleotides align to TRBD1. This CDR3 has 15 amino acids. J was trimmed by 2 bases and V by 4 bases; bases with no gene match: 5. Per the germline V gene, CDR1 is MNHNY and CDR2 is SVGAGI (reference sequence). CDR3 region: CASSSKDRGNTEAFF. CDR3 nucleotides: TGTGCCAGCAGTTCCAAGGACAGGGGAAACACTGAAGCTTTCTTT.

Many counts were recorded for this clone. The V call is TRBV4-1, the J call TRBJ1-2; 7 bases match TRBD1. CDR1 and CDR2 from the germline V gene are MGHRA and YSYEKL. This CDR3 is 14 amino acids long. V lost 1 base, J lost 8 bases, and 7 bases stayed unmatched. The CDR3 DNA is TGCGCCAGCAGCCAAGTTAACAGGGGAGGCGGCTACACCTTC. Protein sequence: CASSQVNRGGGYTF.

The chain has TRBV13 and TRBJ1-3; no clear D. V lost 3 bases and J 9 bases, leaving 9 bases between the germline ends. CDR1 and CDR2 from the germline V gene are PRHDT and FYEKMQ (reference sequence). This CDR3 has 12 residues. CDR3 in DNA: TGTGCCAGCAGCTTCGCCGGAGGCACCATATATTTT. Residues: CASSFAGGTIYF.

This clone appeared once. This chain connects TRBV19 to TRBJ1-5; no definite D call. The germline V gene has CDR1 LNHDA and CDR2 SQIVND (reference sequence). The CDR3 totals 14 residues. With 6 bases removed from V and 6 bases from J, the gap between germline ends came to 15 bases. CDR3 coding DNA: TGTGCCAGTAGCCCATCGTCGCGGATTCAGCCCCAGCATTTT. This codes for CASSPSSRIQPQHF. Full variable domain (rest looked up from reference TRBV19 and TRBJ1-5): DGGITQSPKYLFRKEGQNVTLSCEQNLNHDAMYWYRQDPGQGLRLIYYSQIVNDFQKGDIAEGYSVSREKKESFPLTVTSAQKNPTAFYLCASSPSSRIQPQHFGDGTRLSIL.

This rearrangement joins TRBV19 to TRBJ1-5; D possibly corresponds to TRBD1 (6 bases). Germline V CDR1 and CDR2: LNHDA, SQIVND (reference sequence). The CDR3 spans 13 residues. V shed 4 bases and J shed 7 bases, with 11 bases lying between them. The CDR3 DNA sequence: TGTGCCAGTAGTAACAGGGCTCGGCAGCCCCAGCATTTT. Its protein is CASSNRARQPQHF.